The 26 T cell receptor beta chains below all came from one sample that was sequenced in a study of blood T cell repertoires in COVID-19. This table comes from immunoSEQ multiplex PCR, and its TCRdb copy is limited to in-frame clones, with some not included. The sample consists of approximately 160,000 clones, 65% to 85% of them appearing once. The specimen was peripheral blood. The source is a woman aged 55 to 70 with acute or convalescent COVID-19.

The chain carries TRBV6-5 and TRBJ1-2; 12 positions match TRBD1. Germline CDR1 reads MNHEY; CDR2 reads SVGAGI. The CDR3 length is 15 residues. V lost 5 bases, J lost 4 bases, and 5 bases stayed unmatched. CDR3 sequence: CASSNPGQGAYGYTF. The CDR3 DNA follows: TGTGCCAGCAGTAATCCGGGACAGGGGGCCTATGGCTACACCTTC.

This clone has just one count. The chain joins TRBV5-8 to TRBJ1-5; no clear D gene. CDR1 and CDR2 (germline): SGHTS, YDEGEE. With 0 bases removed from V and 3 bases from J, the gap between germline ends came to 4 bases. The CDR3 has 13 residues. CDR3 in DNA: TGTGCCAGCAGCTTGGGGCACAATCAGCCCCAGCATTTT. Its translation: CASSLGHNQPQHF.

This rearrangement joins TRBV18 to TRBJ2-5; 10 nucleotides match TRBD1. CDR1 is KGHSH and CDR2 is LQKENI in the germline V gene. The CDR3 runs to 16 residues. V lost 4 bases and J lost 3; bases outside the gene matches: 8. CDR3: CASSRRTGGAKETQYF. The CDR3 region has the DNA TGTGCCAGCTCACGTCGGACAGGGGGGGCGAAAGAGACCCAGTACTTC.

Many counts were recorded for this clone. The chain combines TRBV27 with TRBJ2-1, with 8 bases aligning to TRBD1. This CDR3 spans 15 amino acids. Trimming removed 5 bases from V and 4 bases from J; junction bases left unmatched: 7. Germline V CDR1 and CDR2: MNHEY, SMNVEV (reference sequence). The CDR3, as DNA: TGTGCCAGCAGTCCGGGGACAGGCGCTTACAATGAGCAGTTCTTC. Translated, it gives CASSPGTGAYNEQFF.

This chain joins TRBV10-3 and TRBJ1-2; D might be TRBD1 (6 bases). Per the germline V gene, CDR1 is ENHRY and CDR2 is SYGVKD. There are 14 residues in the CDR3. V shed 0 bases and J shed 6 bases, with 11 bases lying between them. The CDR3 region is CAISESSRGDGYTF. The CDR3 region has the DNA TGTGCCATCAGTGAGTCGAGCAGGGGTGATGGCTACACCTTC.

The chain couples TRBV10-3 to TRBJ2-5; 7 bases map to TRBD1. The CDR3 spans 15 residues. The ends lost 2 bases at V and 3 bases at J; junction bases unmatched: 6. Germline-derived CDR1 and CDR2 are ENHRY and SYGVKD. The CDR3 region is CAISERGGTEETQYF. In DNA form, the CDR3 reads TGTGCCATCAGTGAGAGGGGTGGGACAGAAGAGACCCAGTACTTC.

This chain links TRBV7-2 with TRBJ2-7; TRBD2 matches 8 bases. With 5 bases clipped from V and 0 bases from J, the junction kept 6 bases outside the gene matches. Germline CDR1 is SGHTA and CDR2 is FQGNSA. The CDR3 extends over 15 amino acids. In DNA, the CDR3 is TGTGCCAGCAGCCTAACCGGGACTAGCTCCTACGAGCAGTACTTC. Translation: CASSLTGTSSYEQYF.

The V and J genes are TRBV5-1 and TRBJ1-6; 9 bases agree with TRBD1. The trim removed 5 bases at V and 7 bases at J, leaving 4 bases unmatched. CDR1 SGHRS and CDR2 YFSETQ come from the germline V gene. The CDR3 is made up of 14 amino acids. CDR3 DNA sequence: TGCGCCAGCAGTCGGACAGGGGAAAATTCACCCCTCCACTTT. Translating gives CASSRTGENSPLHF. Using reference TRBV5-1 and TRBJ1-6 for the parts outside the CDR3, the full variable domain is KAGVTQTPRYLIKTRGQQVTLSCSPISGHRSVSWYQQTPGQGLQFLFEYFSETQRNKGNFPGRFSGRQFSNSRSEMNVSTLELGDSALYLCASSRTGENSPLHFGNGTRLTVT.

V gene TRBV18 combines with J gene TRBJ2-4; 11 bases match TRBD2. Germline-derived CDR1 and CDR2 are KGHSH and LQKENI. The CDR3 sequence is 15 residues long. After removal of 2 bases from V and 9 bases from J, the junction contained 6 bases not matched to a gene. As DNA, the CDR3 is TGTGCCAGCTCACCAACTAGCGGGGGTGTTGGCATTCAGTACTTC. It codes for CASSPTSGGVGIQYF.

This sequence joins TRBV9 and TRBJ1-3; maybe TRBD1 (6 bases). Germline V gene sequence: CDR1 SGDLS, CDR2 YYNGEE. The CDR3 extends over 15 amino acids. Trimming took 4 bases from V and 0 from J, leaving 11 bases between them. CDR3 protein: CASSRLDSSGNTIYF. The CDR3 DNA sequence: TGTGCCAGCAGCCGCTTGGACAGCTCTGGAAACACCATATATTTT.

This rearrangement joins TRBV5-1 to TRBJ2-3; no firm D call. Trimming stripped 0 bases from V and 3 bases from J, with 8 bases between. There are 14 residues in the CDR3. Per germline, CDR1 SGHRS and CDR2 YFSETQ. The DNA of the CDR3 is TGCGCCAGCAGCTTGGGGTCGCAGACAGATACGCAGTATTTT. Encoded protein: CASSLGSQTDTQYF.

The chain recombines TRBV2 with TRBJ2-6, with 7 bases lining up with TRBD1. J gave up 0 bases and V 6 bases, and 5 bases lay outside the gene matches. The germline CDR1 and CDR2 sequences are SNHLY and FYNNEI. This CDR3 comprises 16 residues. In DNA form, the CDR3 reads TGTGCCAGCAGCCTAGGGACAGTCTCTGGGGCCAACGTCCTGACTTTC. Translated, it gives CASSLGTVSGANVLTF.

This clone was observed a few times. The gene calls are TRBV12-5 and TRBJ1-5; TRBD1 might be the D (5 bases). Germline CDR1 and CDR2: LGHNT and FRNRAP. The CDR3 length is 15 residues. V shed 7 bases and J shed 3 bases, with 16 bases lying between them. CDR3 in amino acids: CASADQGAFNQPQHF. The CDR3 nucleotides are TGTGCTAGTGCCGACCAGGGCGCCTTCAATCAGCCCCAGCATTTT.

The rearrangement uses TRBV7-3 and TRBJ2-7; TRBD2 matches 7 bases. CDR1 is SGHTA, CDR2 FQGTGA, per germline. The CDR3 has 15 amino acids. V was pared by 5 bases and J by 1 base, with 8 bases of the junction left unmatched. CDR3 sequence reads: CASSPEGGVSYEQYF. In DNA form, the CDR3 reads TGTGCCAGCAGCCCAGAGGGAGGGGTTTCCTACGAGCAGTACTTC.

The V gene is TRBV21-1, the J gene TRBJ2-7; TRBD1 is the table's D call, not checked against the DNA. TRBV21-1 is annotated as a pseudogene. The CDR3 is 14 amino acids. The CDR3 coding sequence is TGTGCCAGCAGCAAAACGGGACAGGCCTACGAGCAGTACTTC. This sequence encodes CASSKTGQAYEQYF.

The J gene is TRBJ1-2, the V gene TRBV5-8; D gene ambiguous. CDR3 length equals 11 residues. The V gene's germline CDR1 is SGHTS and CDR2 YDEGEE. Between the trimmed V and J ends, which lost 4 bases and 3 bases, there was a span of 4 bases. CDR3 bases: TGTGCCAGCAGCCAGGACTATGGCTACACCTTC. As protein: CASSQDYGYTF.

The chain combines TRBV9 with TRBJ1-5; D gene uncertain. Germline V gene lookup returns CDR1 SGDLS and CDR2 YYNGEE. The CDR3 is made up of 13 amino acids. The V end was cut by 1 base, the J end by 6 bases, with 8 bases between. The DNA for the CDR3 is TGTGCCAGCAGCGTAACCGGGTTTCAGCCCCAGCATTTT. Its translation: CASSVTGFQPQHF.

V is TRBV29-1 and J is TRBJ2-5; 9 bases line up with TRBD1. Germline-derived CDR1 and CDR2 are SQVTM and ANQGSEA. After removal of 6 bases from V and 4 bases from J, the junction contained 6 bases not matched to a gene. The length of the CDR3 is 13 residues. The CDR3 DNA is TGCAGCGTCCCAGGGACAGGGAGAGAGACCCAGTACTTC. Protein sequence: CSVPGTGRETQYF.

V and J are TRBV30 and TRBJ1-1; perhaps TRBD1 as D (5 bases). Deletions cut 3 bases from V and 0 bases from J, with 14 bases between. Per the germline V gene, CDR1 is GTSNPN and CDR2 is SVGIG (reference sequence). The CDR3 loop spans 15 amino acids. CDR3 sequence reads: CAWRGGAGVNTEAFF. The CDR3 region has the DNA TGTGCCTGGAGGGGCGGGGCCGGGGTGAACACTGAAGCTTTCTTT.

V is TRBV10-1 and J is TRBJ2-1; D is unclear. The CDR3 consists of 13 residues. Between the trimmed V and J ends, which lost 2 bases and 6 bases, there was a span of 8 bases. CDR1 is WNHNN, CDR2 SYGVQD, per germline (reference sequence). CDR3 DNA sequence: TGCGCCAGCAGTGAGAGCGCGATCAATGAGCAGTTCTTC. Translation: CASSESAINEQFF.

This clone was found once. The chain is built from TRBV6-6 and TRBJ2-3, with a weak D call TRBD2 (6 bases). The CDR3 is made up of 16 amino acids. CDR1 MNHNY and CDR2 SVGAGI come from the germline V gene (reference sequence). With 2 bases removed from V and 0 bases from J, the gap between germline ends came to 12 bases. The CDR3 is CASSYGRGVSTDTQYF. DNA of the CDR3: TGTGCCAGCAGTTACGGGCGGGGCGTAAGCACAGATACGCAGTATTTT.

This rearrangement joins TRBV7-2 to TRBJ1-4, with 10 bases lining up with TRBD1. This CDR3 is 15 amino acids long. V lost 5 bases to trimming and J lost 6 bases; unmatched junction nucleotides: 6. Looked up from germline, CDR1 is SGHTA and CDR2 is FQGNSA. The CDR3 coding sequence is TGTGCCAGCAGCCCCAGACAGGGGGCCTATGAAAAACTGTTTTTT. Its protein is CASSPRQGAYEKLFF.

The chain carries TRBV3-1 (or the pseudogene TRBV3-2) and TRBJ2-7; 13 bases align to TRBD2. The CDR3 spans 14 residues. V was clipped by 6 bases and J by 7 bases; unmatched bases: 6. CDR1 is LGHDT, CDR2 YNNKEL, per germline (reference sequence). The CDR3 is CASRPGLAGVEQYF. The CDR3, as DNA: TGTGCCAGCAGACCAGGACTAGCGGGGGTTGAGCAGTACTTC.

This clone was counted a single time. This chain uses TRBV5-1 with TRBJ2-5; no clear D. CDR3 size: 15 residues. Deletions cut 3 bases from V and 1 base from J, with 13 bases between. CDR1 is SGHRS and CDR2 is YFSETQ in the germline V gene. DNA of the CDR3: TGCGCCAGCAGCTCGAGCAACAGCATCCAAGAGACCCAGTACTTC. It is translated as CASSSSNSIQETQYF.

This chain joins TRBV4-1 and TRBJ2-5, with D perhaps matching TRBD1 (7 bases). CDR3 length: 18 amino acids. The germline V gene encodes CDR1 MGHRA and CDR2 YSYEKL. Trimming removed 1 base at V and 3 bases at J, with 21 bases between. CDR3 in amino acids: CASSQALQGTLPEETQYF. In nucleotides, the CDR3 is TGCGCCAGCAGCCAAGCCCTACAGGGGACTCTTCCGGAAGAGACCCAGTACTTC.

This sequence joins TRBV30 and TRBJ1-6; 9 nucleotides agree with TRBD1. Looked up from germline, CDR1 is GTSNPN and CDR2 is SVGIG (reference sequence). This CDR3 comprises 14 residues. V lost 3 bases, J lost 7 bases, and 4 bases stayed unmatched. CDR3 DNA: TGTGCCTGGAGCGGGGACAGGGAGAATTCACCCCTCCACTTT. It encodes CAWSGDRENSPLHF. Complete variable domain (other parts from reference TRBV30 and TRBJ1-6): SQTIHQWPATLVQPVGSPLSLECTVEGTSNPNLYWYRQAAGRGLQLLFYSVGIGQISSEVPQNLSASRPQDRQFILSSKKLLLSDSGFYLCAWSGDRENSPLHFGNGTRLTVT.